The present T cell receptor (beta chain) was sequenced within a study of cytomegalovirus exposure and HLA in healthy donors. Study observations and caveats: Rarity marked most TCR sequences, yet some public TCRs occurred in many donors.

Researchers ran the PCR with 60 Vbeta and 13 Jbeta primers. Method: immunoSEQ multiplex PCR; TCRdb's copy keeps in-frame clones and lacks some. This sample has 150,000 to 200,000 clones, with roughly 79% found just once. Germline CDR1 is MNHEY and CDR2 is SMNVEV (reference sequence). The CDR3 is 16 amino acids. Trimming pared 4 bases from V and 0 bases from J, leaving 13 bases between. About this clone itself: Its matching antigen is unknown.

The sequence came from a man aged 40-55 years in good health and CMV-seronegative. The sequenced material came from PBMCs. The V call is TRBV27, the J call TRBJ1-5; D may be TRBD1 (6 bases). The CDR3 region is CASSSWTANSNQPQHF. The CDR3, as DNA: TGTGCCAGCAGTTCCTGGACAGCTAATAGCAATCAGCCCCAGCATTTT.